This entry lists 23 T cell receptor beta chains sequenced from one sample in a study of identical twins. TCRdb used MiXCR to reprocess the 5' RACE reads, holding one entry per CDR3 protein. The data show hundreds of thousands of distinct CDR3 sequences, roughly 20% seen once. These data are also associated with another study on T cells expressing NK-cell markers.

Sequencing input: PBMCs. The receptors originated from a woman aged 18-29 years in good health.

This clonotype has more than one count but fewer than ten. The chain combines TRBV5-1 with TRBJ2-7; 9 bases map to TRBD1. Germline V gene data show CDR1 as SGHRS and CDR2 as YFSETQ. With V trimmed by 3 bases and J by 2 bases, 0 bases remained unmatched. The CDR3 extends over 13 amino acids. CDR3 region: CASSWDRAYEQYF. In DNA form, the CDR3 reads TGCGCCAGCAGCTGGGACAGGGCCTACGAGCAGTACTTC.

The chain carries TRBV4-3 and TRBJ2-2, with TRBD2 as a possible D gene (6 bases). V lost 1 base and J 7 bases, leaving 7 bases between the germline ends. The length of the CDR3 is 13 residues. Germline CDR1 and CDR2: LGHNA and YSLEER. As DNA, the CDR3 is TGCGCCAGCAGCCAAGCGGGAGTCGGGGAGCTGTTTTTT. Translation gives CASSQAGVGELFF.

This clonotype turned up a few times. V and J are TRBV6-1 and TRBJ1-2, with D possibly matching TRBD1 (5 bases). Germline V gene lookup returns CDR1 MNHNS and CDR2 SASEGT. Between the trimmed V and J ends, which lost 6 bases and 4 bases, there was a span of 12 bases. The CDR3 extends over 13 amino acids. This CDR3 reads CASSQGRSYGYTF. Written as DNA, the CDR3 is TGTGCCAGCAGCCAGGGACGGTCCTATGGCTACACCTTC.

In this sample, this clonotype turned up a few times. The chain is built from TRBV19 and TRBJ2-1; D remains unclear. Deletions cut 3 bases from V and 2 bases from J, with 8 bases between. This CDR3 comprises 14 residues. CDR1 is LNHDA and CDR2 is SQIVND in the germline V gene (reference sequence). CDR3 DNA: TGTGCCAGTAGTATCGGGCTAACCTACAATGAGCAGTTCTTC. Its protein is CASSIGLTYNEQFF.

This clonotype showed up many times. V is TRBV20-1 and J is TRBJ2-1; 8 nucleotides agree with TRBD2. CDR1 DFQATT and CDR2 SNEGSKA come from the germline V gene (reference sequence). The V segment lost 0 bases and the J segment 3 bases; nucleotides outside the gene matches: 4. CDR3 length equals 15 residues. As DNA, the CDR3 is TGCAGTGCTAGAGATACTAGCGGCTACTACAATGAGCAGTTCTTC. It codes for CSARDTSGYYNEQFF.

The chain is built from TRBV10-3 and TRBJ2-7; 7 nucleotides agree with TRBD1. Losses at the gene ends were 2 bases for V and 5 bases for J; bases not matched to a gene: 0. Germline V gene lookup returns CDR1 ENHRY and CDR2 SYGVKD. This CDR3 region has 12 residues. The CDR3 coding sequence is TGTGCCATCAGTGAGGGGACAGACGAGCAGTACTTC. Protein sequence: CAISEGTDEQYF.

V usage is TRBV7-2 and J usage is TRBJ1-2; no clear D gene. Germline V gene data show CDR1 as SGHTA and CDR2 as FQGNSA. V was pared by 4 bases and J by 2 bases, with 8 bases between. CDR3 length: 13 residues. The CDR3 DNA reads TGTGCCAGCAGCTCCTACGGAAACTATGGCTACACCTTC. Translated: CASSSYGNYGYTF.

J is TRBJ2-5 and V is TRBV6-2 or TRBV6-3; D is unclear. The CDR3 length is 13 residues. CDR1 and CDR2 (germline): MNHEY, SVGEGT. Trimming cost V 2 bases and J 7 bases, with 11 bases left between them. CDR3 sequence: CASSYAVVGTQYF. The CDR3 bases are TGTGCCAGCAGTTACGCTGTTGTTGGGACCCAGTACTTC.

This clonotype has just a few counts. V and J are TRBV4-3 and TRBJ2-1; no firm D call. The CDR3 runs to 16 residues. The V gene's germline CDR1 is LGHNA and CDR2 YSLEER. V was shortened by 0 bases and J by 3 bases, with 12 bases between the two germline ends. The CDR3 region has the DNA TGCGCCAGCAGCCAAGAGGCCGGTTCCCTCTACAATGAGCAGTTCTTC. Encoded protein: CASSQEAGSLYNEQFF.

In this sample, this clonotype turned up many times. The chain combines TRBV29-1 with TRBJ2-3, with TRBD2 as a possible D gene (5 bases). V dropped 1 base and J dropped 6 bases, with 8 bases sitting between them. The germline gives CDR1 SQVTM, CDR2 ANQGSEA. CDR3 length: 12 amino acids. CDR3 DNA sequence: TGCAGCGTTGAAGGAGGAGGTGATACGCAGTATTTT. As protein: CSVEGGGDTQYF.

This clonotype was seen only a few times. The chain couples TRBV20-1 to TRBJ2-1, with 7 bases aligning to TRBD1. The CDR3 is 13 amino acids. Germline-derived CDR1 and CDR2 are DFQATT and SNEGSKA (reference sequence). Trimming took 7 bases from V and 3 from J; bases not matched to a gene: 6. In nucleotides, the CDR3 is TGCAGTGTTAGGACAGGACTCTACAATGAGCAGTTCTTC. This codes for CSVRTGLYNEQFF.

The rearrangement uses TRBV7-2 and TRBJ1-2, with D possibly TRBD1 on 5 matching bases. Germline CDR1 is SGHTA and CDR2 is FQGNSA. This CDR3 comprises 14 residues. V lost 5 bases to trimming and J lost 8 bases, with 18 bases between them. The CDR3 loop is CASSPRSGVRGYTF. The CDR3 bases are TGTGCCAGCAGCCCGCGTTCGGGGGTTAGGGGCTACACCTTC.

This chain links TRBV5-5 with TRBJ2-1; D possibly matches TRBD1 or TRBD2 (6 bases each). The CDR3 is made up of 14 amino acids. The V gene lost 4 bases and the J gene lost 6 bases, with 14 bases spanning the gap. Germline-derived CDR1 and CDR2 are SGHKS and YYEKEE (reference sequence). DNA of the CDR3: TGTGCCAGCAGCCGCGCGGGACACCTCAATGAGCAGTTCTTC. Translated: CASSRAGHLNEQFF.

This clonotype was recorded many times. The CDR3 loop reads CASRMTTPLGGRTNEQFF. CDR3 nucleotides: TGTGCCAGCAGAATGACTACTCCTCTGGGGGGCCGAACAAATGAGCAGTTCTTC. The chain couples TRBV7-6 to TRBJ2-1, with D perhaps TRBD1 or TRBD2 (6 bases each). V lost 6 bases to trimming and J lost 7 bases, with 28 bases between them. Germline V gives CDR1 SGHVS, CDR2 FNYEAQ. The CDR3 length is 18 residues.

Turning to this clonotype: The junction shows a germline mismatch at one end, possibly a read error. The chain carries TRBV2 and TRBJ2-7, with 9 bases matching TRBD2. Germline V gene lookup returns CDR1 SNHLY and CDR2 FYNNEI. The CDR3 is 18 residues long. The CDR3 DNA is TGTGCCATCAGTGGCCAGACCAGGAGGATAGCGGGGGTCTACGAGCAGTACTTC. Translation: CAISGQTRRIAGVYEQYF.

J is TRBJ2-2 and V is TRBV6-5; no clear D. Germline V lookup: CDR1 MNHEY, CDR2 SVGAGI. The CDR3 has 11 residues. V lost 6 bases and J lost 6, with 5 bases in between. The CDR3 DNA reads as TGTGCCAGCAGGGCTGCCGGGGAGCTGTTTTTT. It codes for CASRAAGELFF.

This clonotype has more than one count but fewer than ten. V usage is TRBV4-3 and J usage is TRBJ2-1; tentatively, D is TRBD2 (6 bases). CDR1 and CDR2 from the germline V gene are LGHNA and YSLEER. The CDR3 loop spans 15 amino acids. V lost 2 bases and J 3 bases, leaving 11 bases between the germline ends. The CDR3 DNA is TGCGCCAGCAGCCAAACTAGCAGCAACTACAATGAGCAGTTCTTC. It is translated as CASSQTSSNYNEQFF.

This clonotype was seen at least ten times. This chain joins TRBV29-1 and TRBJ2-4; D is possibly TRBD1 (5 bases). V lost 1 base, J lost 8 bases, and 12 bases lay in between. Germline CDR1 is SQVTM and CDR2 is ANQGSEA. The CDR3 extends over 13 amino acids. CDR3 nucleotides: TGCAGCGTTGAAGGCCAGGGCATAGACATTCAGTACTTC. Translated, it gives CSVEGQGIDIQYF.

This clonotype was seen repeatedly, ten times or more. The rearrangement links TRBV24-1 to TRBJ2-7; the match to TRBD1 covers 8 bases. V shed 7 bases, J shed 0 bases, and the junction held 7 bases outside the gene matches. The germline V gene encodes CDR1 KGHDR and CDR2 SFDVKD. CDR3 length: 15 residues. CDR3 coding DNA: TGTGCCACCAGGGCCGGGACAGGAGTCTCCTACGAGCAGTACTTC. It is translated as CATRAGTGVSYEQYF.

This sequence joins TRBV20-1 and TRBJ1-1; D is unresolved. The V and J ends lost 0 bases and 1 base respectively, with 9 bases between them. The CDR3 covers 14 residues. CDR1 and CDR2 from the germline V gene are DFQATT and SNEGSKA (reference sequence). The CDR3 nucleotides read TGCAGTGCTAGAGATTTGGGCCAGAACACTGAAGCTTTCTTT. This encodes CSARDLGQNTEAFF.

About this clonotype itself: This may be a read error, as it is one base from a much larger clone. In DNA, the CDR3 is TGTGCCAGCAGCCAGACAGCGTCCTACGAGCAGTACTTC. Its translation: CASSQTASYEQYF. The V call is TRBV7-6, the J call TRBJ2-7, with a tentative D call TRBD1 (5 bases). The CDR3 is 13 amino acids. Germline V gene lookup returns CDR1 SGHVS and CDR2 FNYEAQ. Between the trimmed V and J ends, which lost 5 bases and 1 base, there was a span of 9 bases.

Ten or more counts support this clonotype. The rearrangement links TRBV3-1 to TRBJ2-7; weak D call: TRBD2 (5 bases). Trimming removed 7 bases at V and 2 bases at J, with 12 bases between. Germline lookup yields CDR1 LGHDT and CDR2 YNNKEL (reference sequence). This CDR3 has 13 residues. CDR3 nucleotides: TGTGCCAGCACGTCGGGGTTCGCCTACGAGCAGTACTTC. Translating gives CASTSGFAYEQYF.

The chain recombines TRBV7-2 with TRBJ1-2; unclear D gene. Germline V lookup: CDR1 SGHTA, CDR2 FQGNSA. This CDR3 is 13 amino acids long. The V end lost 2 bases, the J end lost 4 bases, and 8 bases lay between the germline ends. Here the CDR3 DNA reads TGTGCCAGCAGCTTACTGAATCGCTATGGCTACACCTTC. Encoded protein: CASSLLNRYGYTF.